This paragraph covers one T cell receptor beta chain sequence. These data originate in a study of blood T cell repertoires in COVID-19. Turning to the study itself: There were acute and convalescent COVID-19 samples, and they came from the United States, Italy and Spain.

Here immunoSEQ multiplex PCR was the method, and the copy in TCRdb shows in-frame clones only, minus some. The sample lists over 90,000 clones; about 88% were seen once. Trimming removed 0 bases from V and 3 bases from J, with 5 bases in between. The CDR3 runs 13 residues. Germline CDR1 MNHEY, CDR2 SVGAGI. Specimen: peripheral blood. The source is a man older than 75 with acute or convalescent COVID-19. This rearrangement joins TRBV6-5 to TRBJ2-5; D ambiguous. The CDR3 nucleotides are TGTGCCAGCAGTTACTCGACAAAAGAGACCCAGTACTTC. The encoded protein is CASSYSTKETQYF.